This T cell receptor (beta chain) was identified in a study of CD8+ T cells in alopecia areata. Study-wide results and limits: Sequencing of scalp samples also includes resident alphabeta T cells from normal skin. Possibly as an HLA-related effect, TCR sharing across patients appeared less clear than in mice. Lesional scalp, notably in alopecia totalis/universalis, had clonality above that of normal scalp.

It was cDNA, reverse transcribed from extracted RNA, that served as the sequencing template. TCRdb's table, derived via immunoSEQ multiplex PCR, lists solely in-frame clones and lacks some. The sample consists of some 150,000 clones, roughly 58% of them appearing once. This clone showed up just a few times. Its antigen is undetermined. There are 13 residues in the CDR3. The germline V gene encodes CDR1 LNHDA and CDR2 SQIVND (reference sequence). Trimming took 8 bases from V and 5 from J, leaving 15 bases between them. V gene TRBV19 combines with J gene TRBJ1-2; D is uncertain. The sequencing input was CD8+ T cells sorted from blood. The sequence was collected from a human donor in good health. CDR3: CASAEEGVYGYTF. The DNA of the CDR3 is TGTGCCAGTGCGGAAGAGGGTGTTTATGGCTACACCTTC.